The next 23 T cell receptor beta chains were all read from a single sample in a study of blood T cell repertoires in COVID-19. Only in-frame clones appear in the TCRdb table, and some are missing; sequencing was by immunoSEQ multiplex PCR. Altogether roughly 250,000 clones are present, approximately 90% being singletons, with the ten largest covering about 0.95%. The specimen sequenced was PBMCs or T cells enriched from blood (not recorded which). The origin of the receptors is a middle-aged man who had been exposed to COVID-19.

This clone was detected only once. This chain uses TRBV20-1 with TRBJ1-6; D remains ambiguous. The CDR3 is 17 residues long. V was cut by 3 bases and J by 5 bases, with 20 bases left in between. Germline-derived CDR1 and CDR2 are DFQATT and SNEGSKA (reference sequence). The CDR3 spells CSASTALKGANNSPLHF. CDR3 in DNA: TGCAGTGCTAGTACTGCCTTAAAGGGAGCAAATAATTCACCCCTCCACTTT.

The CDR3 region has the DNA TGTGCCAGCAGTGAACTAGCGGGGGGGCCAGATACGCAGTATTTT. Translation: CASSELAGGPDTQYF. This chain uses TRBV6-1 with TRBJ2-3, with 12 bases matching TRBD2. Germline loops: CDR1 MNHNS, CDR2 SASEGT. CDR3 length equals 15 residues. The trim removed 2 bases at V and 4 bases at J, leaving 1 base unmatched.

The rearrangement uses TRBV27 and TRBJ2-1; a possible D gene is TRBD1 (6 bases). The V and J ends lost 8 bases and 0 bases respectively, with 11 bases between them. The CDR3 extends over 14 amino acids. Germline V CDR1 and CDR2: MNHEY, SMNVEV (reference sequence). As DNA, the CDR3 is TGTGCCAGCCAGGGGCTTAGCTCCTACAATGAGCAGTTCTTC. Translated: CASQGLSSYNEQFF.

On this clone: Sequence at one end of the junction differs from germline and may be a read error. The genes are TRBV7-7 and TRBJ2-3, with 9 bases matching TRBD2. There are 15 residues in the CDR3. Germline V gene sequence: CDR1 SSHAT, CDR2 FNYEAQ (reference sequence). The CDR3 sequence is CASSSGTSPSDTQYF. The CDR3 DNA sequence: TGTGCTAGCAGCTCCGGGACTAGCCCGTCGGATACGCAGTATTTT.

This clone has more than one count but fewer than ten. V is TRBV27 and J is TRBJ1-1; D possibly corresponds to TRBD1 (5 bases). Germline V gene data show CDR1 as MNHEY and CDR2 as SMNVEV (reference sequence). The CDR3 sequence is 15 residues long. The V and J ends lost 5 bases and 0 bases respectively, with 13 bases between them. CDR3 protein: CASSTRQRLNTEAFF. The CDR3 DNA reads TGTGCCAGCAGTACCCGACAGAGGTTGAACACTGAAGCTTTCTTT.

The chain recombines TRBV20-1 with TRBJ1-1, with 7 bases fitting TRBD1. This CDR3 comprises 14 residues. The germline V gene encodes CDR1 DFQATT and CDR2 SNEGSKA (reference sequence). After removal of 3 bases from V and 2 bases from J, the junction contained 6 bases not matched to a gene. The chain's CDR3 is CSASNRGKNTEAFF. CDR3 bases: TGCAGTGCTAGTAACAGGGGTAAAAACACTGAAGCTTTCTTT.

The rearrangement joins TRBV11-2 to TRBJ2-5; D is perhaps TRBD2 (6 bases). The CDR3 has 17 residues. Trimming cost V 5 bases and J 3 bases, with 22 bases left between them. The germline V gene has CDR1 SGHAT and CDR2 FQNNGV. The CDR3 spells CASSTHLVGGMEETQYF. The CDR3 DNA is TGTGCCAGCAGCACCCACCTGGTGGGAGGCATGGAAGAGACCCAGTACTTC.

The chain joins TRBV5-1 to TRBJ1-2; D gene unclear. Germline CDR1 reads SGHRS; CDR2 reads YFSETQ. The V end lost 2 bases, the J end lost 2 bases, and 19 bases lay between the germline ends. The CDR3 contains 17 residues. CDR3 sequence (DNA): TGCGCCAGCAGCTTATCCCCAGGCCCTACCTCCAACTATGGCTACACCTTC. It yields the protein CASSLSPGPTSNYGYTF.

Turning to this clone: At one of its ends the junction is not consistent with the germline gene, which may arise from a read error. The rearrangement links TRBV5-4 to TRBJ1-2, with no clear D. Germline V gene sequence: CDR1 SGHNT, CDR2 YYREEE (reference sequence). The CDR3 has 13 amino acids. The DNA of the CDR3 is TGTGCCACCAGCGTCCCTCCTATAAATGGCTACACCTTC. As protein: CATSVPPINGYTF.

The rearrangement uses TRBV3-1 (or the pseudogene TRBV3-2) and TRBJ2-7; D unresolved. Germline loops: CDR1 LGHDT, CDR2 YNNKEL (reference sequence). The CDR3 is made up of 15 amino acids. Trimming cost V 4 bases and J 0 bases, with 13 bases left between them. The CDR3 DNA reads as TGTGCCAGCAGCCCCTCGCCGCTAGGCTCCTACGAGCAGTACTTC. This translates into CASSPSPLGSYEQYF.

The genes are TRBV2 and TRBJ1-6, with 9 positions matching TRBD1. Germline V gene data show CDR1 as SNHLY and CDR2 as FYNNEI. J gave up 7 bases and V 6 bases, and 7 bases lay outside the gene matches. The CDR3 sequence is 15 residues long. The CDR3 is CASRTGGFGNSPLHF. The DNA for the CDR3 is TGTGCCAGCAGGACAGGGGGTTTTGGCAATTCACCCCTCCACTTT.

In DNA form, the CDR3 reads TGTGCCAGTAGCCCGCGACAGGGAAACACTGAAGCTTTCTTT. Its translation: CASSPRQGNTEAFF. The J gene is TRBJ1-1, the V gene TRBV19, with 7 bases identical to TRBD1. CDR1 and CDR2 from the germline V gene are LNHDA and SQIVND (reference sequence). The CDR3 has 14 amino acids. V was pared by 6 bases and J by 2 bases, with 6 bases of the junction left unmatched.

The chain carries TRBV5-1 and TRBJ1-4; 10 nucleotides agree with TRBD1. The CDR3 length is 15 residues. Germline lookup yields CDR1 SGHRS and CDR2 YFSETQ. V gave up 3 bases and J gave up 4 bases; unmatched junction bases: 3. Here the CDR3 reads CASSSGQGLNEKLFF. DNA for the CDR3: TGCGCCAGCAGCTCGGGACAGGGGCTTAATGAAAAACTGTTTTTT.

The CDR3 nucleotides are TGTGCCAGCAGCTCGGGACAAACTAACTATGGCTACACCTTC. It specifies CASSSGQTNYGYTF. The V and J genes are TRBV5-5 and TRBJ1-2; tentatively, D is TRBD1 (6 bases). Trimming stripped 3 bases from V and 0 bases from J, with 9 bases between. The CDR3 is 14 amino acids. CDR1 is SGHKS and CDR2 is YYEKEE in the germline V gene (reference sequence).

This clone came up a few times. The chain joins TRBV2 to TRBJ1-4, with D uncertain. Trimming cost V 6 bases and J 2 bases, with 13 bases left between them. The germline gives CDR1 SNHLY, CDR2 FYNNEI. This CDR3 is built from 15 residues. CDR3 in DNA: TGTGCCAGCAGGGGAGGATTCCGGACTAATGAAAAACTGTTTTTT. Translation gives CASRGGFRTNEKLFF.

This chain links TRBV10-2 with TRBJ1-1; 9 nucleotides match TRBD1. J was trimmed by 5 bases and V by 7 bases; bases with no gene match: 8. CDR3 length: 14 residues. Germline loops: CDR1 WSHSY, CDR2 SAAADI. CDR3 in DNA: TGCGCCAGCACCCTGGACAGGGGATGGACTGAAGCTTTCTTT. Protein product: CASTLDRGWTEAFF.

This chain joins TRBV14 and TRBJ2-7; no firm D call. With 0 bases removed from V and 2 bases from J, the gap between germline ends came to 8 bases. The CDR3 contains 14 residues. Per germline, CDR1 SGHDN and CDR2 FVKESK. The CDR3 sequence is CASSQDRHPYEQYF. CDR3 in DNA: TGTGCCAGCAGCCAAGACAGACACCCCTACGAGCAGTACTTC. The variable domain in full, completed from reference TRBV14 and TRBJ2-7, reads EAGVTQFPSHSVIEKGQTVTLRCDPISGHDNLYWYRRVMGKEIKFLLHFVKESKQDESGMPNNRFLAERTGGTYSTLKVQPAELEDSGVYFCASSQDRHPYEQYFGPGTRLTVT.

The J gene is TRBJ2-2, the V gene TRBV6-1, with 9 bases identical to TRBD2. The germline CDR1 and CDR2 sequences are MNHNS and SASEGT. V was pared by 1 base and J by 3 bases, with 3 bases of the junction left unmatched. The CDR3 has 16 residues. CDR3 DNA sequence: TGTGCCAGCAGTGAAGGAGCGGGGGGCGACACCGGGGAGCTGTTTTTT. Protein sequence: CASSEGAGGDTGELFF.

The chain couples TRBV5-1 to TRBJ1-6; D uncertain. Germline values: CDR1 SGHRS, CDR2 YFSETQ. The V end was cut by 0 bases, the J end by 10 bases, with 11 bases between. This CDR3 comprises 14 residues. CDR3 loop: CASSLGDPVSPLHF. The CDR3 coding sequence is TGCGCCAGCAGCTTGGGAGATCCGGTGTCACCCCTCCACTTT.

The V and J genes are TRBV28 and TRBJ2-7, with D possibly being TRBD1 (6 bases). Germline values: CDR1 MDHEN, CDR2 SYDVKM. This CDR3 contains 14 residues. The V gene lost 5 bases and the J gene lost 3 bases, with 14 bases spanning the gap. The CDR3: CASSPEGVSYEQYV. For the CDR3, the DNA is TGTGCCAGCAGTCCCGAGGGGGTCAGCTACGAGCAGTACGTC.

CDR3 nucleotides: TGTGCCAGCAGCCAAGTGCGGCTAGCGGGATATAATGAGCAGTTCTTC. As protein: CASSQVRLAGYNEQFF. V is TRBV14 and J is TRBJ2-1, with 9 bases aligning to TRBD2. CDR1 and CDR2 from the germline V gene are SGHDN and FVKESK. V gave up 1 base and J gave up 7 bases; unmatched junction bases: 8. CDR3 length: 16 residues.

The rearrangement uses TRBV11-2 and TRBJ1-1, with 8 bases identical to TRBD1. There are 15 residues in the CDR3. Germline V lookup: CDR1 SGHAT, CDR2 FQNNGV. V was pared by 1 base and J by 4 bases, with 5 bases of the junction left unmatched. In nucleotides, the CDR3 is TGTGCCAGCAGCTTAGGCAGGGGGCGGGGCACTGAAGCTTTCTTT. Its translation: CASSLGRGRGTEAFF.

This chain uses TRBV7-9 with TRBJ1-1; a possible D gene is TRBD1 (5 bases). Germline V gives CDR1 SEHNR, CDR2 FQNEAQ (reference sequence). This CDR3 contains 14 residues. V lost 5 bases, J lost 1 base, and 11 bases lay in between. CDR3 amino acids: CASSRTGENTEAFF. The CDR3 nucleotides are TGTGCCAGCAGCCGGACGGGGGAGAACACTGAAGCTTTCTTT.